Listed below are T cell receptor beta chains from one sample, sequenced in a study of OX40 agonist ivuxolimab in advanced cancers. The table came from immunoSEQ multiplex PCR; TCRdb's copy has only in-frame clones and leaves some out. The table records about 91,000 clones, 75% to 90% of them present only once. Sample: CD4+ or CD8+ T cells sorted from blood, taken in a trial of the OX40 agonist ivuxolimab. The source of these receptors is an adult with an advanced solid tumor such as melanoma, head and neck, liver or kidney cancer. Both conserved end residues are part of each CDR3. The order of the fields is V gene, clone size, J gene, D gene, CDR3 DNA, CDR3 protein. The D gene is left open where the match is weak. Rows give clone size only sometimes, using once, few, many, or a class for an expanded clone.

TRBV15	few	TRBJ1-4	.	TGTGCCACCAGCAGAGTAAATGAAAAACTGTTTTTT	CATSRVNEKLFF
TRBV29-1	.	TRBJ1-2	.	TGCAGCGTTGAATGGGGAAATAACTATGGCTACACCTTC	CSVEWGNNYGYTF
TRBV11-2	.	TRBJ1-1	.	TGTGCCAGCAGCTCCCGGGACGGCTTGCTTAGAACTGAAGCTTTCTTT	CASSSRDGLLRTEAFF
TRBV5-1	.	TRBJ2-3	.	TGCGCCAGCAGCGCTCCCCGGGGCAGGGATGGTTTGTCAGATACGCAGTATTTT	CASSAPRGRDGLSDTQYF
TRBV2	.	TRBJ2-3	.	TGTGCCAGCAGTGTAACGGGGTACATTTCCACAGATACGCAGTATTTT	CASSVTGYISTDTQYF
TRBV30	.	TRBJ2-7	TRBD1	TGTGCCTGGAGTGTACTTGGGACAGGGTTCTCCTACGAGCAGTACTTC	CAWSVLGTGFSYEQYF
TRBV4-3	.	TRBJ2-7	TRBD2	TGCGCCAGCAGCCTCGGGAGGACGGCCTACGAGCAGTACTTC	CASSLGRTAYEQYF
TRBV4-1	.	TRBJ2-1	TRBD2	TGCGCCAGCAGCCGGGGCGGACTAGCGATCCTCGGCGATGAGCAGTTCTTC	CASSRGGLAILGDEQFF
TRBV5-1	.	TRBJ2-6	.	TGCGCCAGCAGCCGTACTGGGACGTACATGAGCTCTGGGGCCAACGTCCTGACTTTC	CASSRTGTYMSSGANVLTF
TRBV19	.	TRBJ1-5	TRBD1	TGTGCCAGTACCGCTATCGACAGGGTCAGTCAGCCCCAGCATTTT	CASTAIDRVSQPQHF
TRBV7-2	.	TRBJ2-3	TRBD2	TGTGCCACAAAACCGGGACTAGCGGGAGTTATCCGGGGAGATACGCAGTATTTT	CATKPGLAGVIRGDTQYF
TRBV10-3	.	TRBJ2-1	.	TGTGCCATCAGTGTGACCGGGGAGCAGTTCTTC	CAISVTGEQFF
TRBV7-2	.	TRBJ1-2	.	TGTGCCAGCAGCCCTAGACAGGACTATGGCTACACCTTC	CASSPRQDYGYTF
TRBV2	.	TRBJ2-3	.	TGTGCCAGCAGTGAGTTCAGATTCACAGATACGCAGTATTTT	CASSEFRFTDTQYF
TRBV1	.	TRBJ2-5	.	TGCACCAGCAGCAGGACACCACAATTACCTAGCGGACGGGGGGGTAATGAGACCCAGTACTTC	CTSSRTPQLPSGRGGNETQYF
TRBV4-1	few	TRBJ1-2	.	TGCGCCAGCAGCCAAGGAGGCAACAACTATGGCTACACCTTC	CASSQGGNNYGYTF
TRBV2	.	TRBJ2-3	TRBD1	TGTGCCAGCAGGGACAGGGAAGATACGCAGTATTTT	CASRDREDTQYF
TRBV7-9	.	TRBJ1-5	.	TGTGCCAGCAGCCCGCGGAGCCACAATCAGCCCCAGCATTTT	CASSPRSHNQPQHF
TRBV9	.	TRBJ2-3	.	TGTGCCAGCAGCGTACAACTTACAGATACGCAGTATTTT	CASSVQLTDTQYF
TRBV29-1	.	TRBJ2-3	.	TGCAGCGTTGAAGAGGGCGGATCAGATACGCAGTATTTT	CSVEEGGSDTQYF
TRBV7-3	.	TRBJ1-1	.	TGTGCCAGCAGCTTAGGGTCAAGAGCTGAAGCTTTCTTT	CASSLGSRAEAFF
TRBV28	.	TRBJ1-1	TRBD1	TGTGCCAGCAGTTTAACGGGACAGCTGAACACTGAAGCTTTCTTT	CASSLTGQLNTEAFF
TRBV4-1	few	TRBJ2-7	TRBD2	TGCGCCAGCAGCCAAGGGACCGTGGGGACTAGCGGGAGCCACGAGCAGTACTTC	CASSQGTVGTSGSHEQYF
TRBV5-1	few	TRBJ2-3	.	TGCGCCAGCAGCTTGGCACAGGATCCAGATACGCAGTATTTT	CASSLAQDPDTQYF
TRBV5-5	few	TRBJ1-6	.	TGTGCCAGCAGCCGCGGACAGACGCCACCCCTCCACTTT	CASSRGQTPPLHF
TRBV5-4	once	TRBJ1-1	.	TGTGCCAGCGGACAGCTGAACACTGAAGCTTTCTTT	CASGQLNTEAFF
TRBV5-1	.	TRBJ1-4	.	TGCGCCAGCAGCTCCACCGGCACCACAGGGTTTGAGGAAAAACTGTTTTTT	CASSSTGTTGFEEKLFF
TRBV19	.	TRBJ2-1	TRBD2	TGTGCCAGTAATCCGGATGGGGGGACTAGCGGGAAGCGCAATGAGCAGTTCTTC	CASNPDGGTSGKRNEQFF
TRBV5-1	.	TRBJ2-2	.	TGCGCCAGCAGCTTGGCCGCTTCAGGCGGGGACACCGGGGAGCTGTTTTTT	CASSLAASGGDTGELFF
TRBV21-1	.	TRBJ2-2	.	TGTGCCAGCAGCAAAACACAGCGGAACACCGGGGAGCTGTTTTTT	CASSKTQRNTGELFF
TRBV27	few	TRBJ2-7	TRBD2	TGTGCCAGCAGTTTGTTAGCGGGAGTGGGCGAGCAGTACTTC	CASSLLAGVGEQYF
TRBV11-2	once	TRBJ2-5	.	TGTGCCAGCAGCCCCACGCAAGAGACCCAGTACTTC	CASSPTQETQYF